A selection of T cell receptor beta chains follows, all from one sample in a study of T cells after yellow fever vaccination. TCRdb passed the 5' RACE reads through MiXCR, listing each CDR3 protein once. Of about 550,000 distinct CDR3 sequences in the sample, over 15% were seen once. The source was PBMCs, collected 15 days after the yellow fever booster vaccination. These receptors originate from a man younger than 45 who received the YFV17D yellow fever vaccine. The CDR3 runs from the conserved cysteine through the conserved F or W. D genes are given only for firm matches.

TRBV11-2	.	TRBJ2-2	CASSLDLSGELFF
TRBV29-1	TRBD2	TRBJ2-7	CSARGGTSGTEQYF
TRBV7-9	TRBD2	TRBJ2-1	CASSLLPASGRSYEQFF
TRBV3-1	.	TRBJ2-7	CASSYLAGGEQYF
TRBV6-1	.	TRBJ2-6	CAILGGILANVLTF
TRBV20-1	TRBD2	TRBJ2-3	CSARKLAGGPDTQYF
TRBV29-1	.	TRBJ2-6	CSVGGTGANVLTF
TRBV7-2	.	TRBJ1-1	CASREGNRLTEAFF
TRBV10-3	TRBD1	TRBJ2-2	CAISGQGTTGELFF
TRBV29-1	.	TRBJ2-6	CSVRDSYSGANVLTF
TRBV10-3	TRBD1	TRBJ2-2	CAISAPGQGTTGELFF
TRBV12-5	.	TRBJ2-3	CASGLSLDTQYF
TRBV5-1	.	TRBJ2-3	CASRGPLEIDTQYF
TRBV15	.	TRBJ1-5	CATSLQANQPQHF
TRBV6-1	TRBD2	TRBJ2-5	CASSKGLAGETQYF
TRBV7-9	.	TRBJ2-7	CASRGFQGYEQYF
TRBV9	.	TRBJ2-3	CASNLPPGGGTDTQYF
TRBV24-1	.	TRBJ2-1	CATSDASPSYNEQFF
TRBV20-1	TRBD1	TRBJ1-5	CSAREGALAGPQHF
TRBV6-5	.	TRBJ2-5	CASSYSYRKETQYF
TRBV20-1	TRBD2	TRBJ2-1	CSVNQREGLYEQFF
TRBV7-9	.	TRBJ2-5	CASSWGIQETQYF
TRBV20-1	.	TRBJ2-5	CSASRTAQETQYF
TRBV5-1	TRBD2	TRBJ2-1	CASSLGLAGASSYNEQFF
TRBV7-2	TRBD2	TRBJ2-3	CASSFASGHSTDTQYF
TRBV10-2	TRBD2	TRBJ2-1	CASSVTTSGTEQFF
TRBV11-2	.	TRBJ2-1	CASSWGDSYNEQFF
TRBV5-4	TRBD2	TRBJ2-2	CASGPFSGTNTGELFF
TRBV6-1	.	TRBJ1-5	CASRQPGRSNQPQHF
TRBV18	.	TRBJ2-1	CASSPNDPEQFF
TRBV12-3/TRBV12-4	TRBD1	TRBJ1-4	CASRLTGESDEKLFF
TRBV20-1	TRBD1	TRBJ2-5	CSAREGVLYGDSQETQYF
TRBV20-1	.	TRBJ2-7	CSARSLAKEGTYEQYF
TRBV4-3	TRBD2	TRBJ2-2	CASSQVQAGGGTGELFF
TRBV7-2	.	TRBJ2-3	CASSRGWSDTQYF
TRBV5-1	.	TRBJ2-3	CASSWVDYINMDTQYF
TRBV13	TRBD2	TRBJ2-1	CASSAAGGGMEQFF
TRBV6-2/TRBV6-3	.	TRBJ1-5	CASSYAPNPNQPQHF
TRBV12-5	.	TRBJ1-1	CASGLVPREAFF